The subject of this entry is one T cell receptor (beta chain). Its antigen is unknown. Within one base of it there is no much larger clone, and no base qualities were kept. These data are taken from a study of T cells in Graves' hyperthyroidism and ophthalmopathy (dated by TCRdb to between 2018 and 2021). For the study in its entirety: To identify distinguishing TCR V-J signatures, a discovery cohort of about 95 patients was used, comprising 43 with Graves' ophthalmopathy and some 57 with stable Graves' hyperthyroidism. In addition, the study compared T-cell repertoires in thyroid tissue and in blood from five or six Graves' hyperthyroidism patients. After sampling, hyperthyroidism patients received methimazole starting at 30 mg daily, and ophthalmopathy patients received high-dose intravenous methylprednisolone. For training and testing, the 80 to 100 patients in the discovery cohort were randomly divided in a 7:3 ratio. According to the paper, TCR Vbeta CDR3 sequencing was carried out on around 140 peripheral blood samples, which came from 40 to 45 ophthalmopathy, around 75 hyperthyroidism and some 17 progressor patients. Whether ophthalmopathy could be predicted prospectively was tested in an independent validation cohort made up of approximately 19 hyperthyroidism patients plus 17 patients who later progressed to ophthalmopathy.

Graves' hyperthyroidism was defined as stable when no progression to ophthalmopathy occurred over 18 months of follow-up. Hyperthyroidism patients were newly diagnosed, had a disease duration of under 2 months, and were aged 18 to 65 years. Exclusion was applied to patients with uncontrolled infections, other autoimmune diseases, pregnancy or lactation. Clinical symptoms, serum thyroxine and TRAb, thyroid ultrasound, and orbital computed tomography formed the basis for the diagnoses. Trizol reagent was used to extract total RNA, and RNA quality was then checked on an Agilent 2100 Bioanalyzer. Trimming costs V 7 bases and J 7 bases, and their ends lie 10 bases apart. Via the germline V gene, CDR1 is SQVTM and CDR2 ANQGSEA. The CDR3 runs 10 amino acids, cysteine and phenylalanine included. Solely the CDR3 DNA is kept, with 30 bases framed from the first base. Study-wide conclusions, independent of this receptor: No statistical method was used to fix the sample size in advance, and group allocation was not hidden from the investigators. Most expanded thyroid clonotypes (frequency above 0.001) were also detected in blood, suggesting blood repertoires may reflect thyroid immune responses. In validation, the model predicted progression to ophthalmopathy with just under 71% sensitivity and around 72% specificity, a median of around 6.6 months before onset. In cross-validation, a model built on a 13 V-J signature told ophthalmopathy apart from stable hyperthyroidism with about 90% sensitivity and around 83% specificity, and in testing the same model reached 80%/75%.

The TCR beta CDR3 regions were amplified from the RNA transcripts. A first-round RT-PCR of the TCR CDR3 used the HTBI primer set with the Qiagen OneStep RT-PCR kit. Libraries were constructed in a second round of multiplex PCR, after which size selection and purification were performed. Sequencing of the libraries was done on an Illumina HiSeq2000 using paired-end 100 bp reads. As for the authors' bioinformatics: SOAPnuke was used to process the raw data, throwing out any read that contained adapters or uncalled bases, had a mean Phred below 15, or lacked an exact constant-primer or identifier match. High-quality paired reads were merged with COPE v1.2.5, and unique nucleotide sequences were defined as clonotypes. MiTCR v1.1 was used to align clonotypes to the IMGT TRBV, TRBD and TRBJ reference segments. The analysis included only V-J combinations with a frequency above 0.0001, which together covered approximately 99% of the repertoires. The TCS score was defined as F50 (clonal expansion) divided by E x V (chaos), with BLOSUM62-based TCRdist calculated between CDR3 peptides within each V-J. Welch's t-statistics and random forest reduced several hundred V-J features to fewer than 15, which were used in a naive Bayes classifier (R e1071). The raw public data were reprocessed by TCRdb itself: fastp quality trimming at Q25, MiXCR clonotype calling, in-frame beta chains only. When rows share a CDR3 protein, they turn into one entry using the most common DNA and genes. The V and J calls and clone size are TCRdb's, not the authors'. Here the sample has roughly 580,000 distinct CDR3 sequences; 46% occur a single time. 8.2% of the sample is held by the ten biggest clonotypes.

This TCR was sampled from a young woman with Graves' hyperthyroidism. Donor details come from another sample of the same person, matched by shared clones. Source material: peripheral blood or thyroid tissue (not recorded which). Recombination linked TRBV29-1 to TRBJ1-2; possibly the D gene is TRBD1, per 5 matching bases. The CDR3 has the sequence CSGGTGGYTF. The nucleotides are TGCAGCGGCGGGACCGGTGGCTACACCTTC.